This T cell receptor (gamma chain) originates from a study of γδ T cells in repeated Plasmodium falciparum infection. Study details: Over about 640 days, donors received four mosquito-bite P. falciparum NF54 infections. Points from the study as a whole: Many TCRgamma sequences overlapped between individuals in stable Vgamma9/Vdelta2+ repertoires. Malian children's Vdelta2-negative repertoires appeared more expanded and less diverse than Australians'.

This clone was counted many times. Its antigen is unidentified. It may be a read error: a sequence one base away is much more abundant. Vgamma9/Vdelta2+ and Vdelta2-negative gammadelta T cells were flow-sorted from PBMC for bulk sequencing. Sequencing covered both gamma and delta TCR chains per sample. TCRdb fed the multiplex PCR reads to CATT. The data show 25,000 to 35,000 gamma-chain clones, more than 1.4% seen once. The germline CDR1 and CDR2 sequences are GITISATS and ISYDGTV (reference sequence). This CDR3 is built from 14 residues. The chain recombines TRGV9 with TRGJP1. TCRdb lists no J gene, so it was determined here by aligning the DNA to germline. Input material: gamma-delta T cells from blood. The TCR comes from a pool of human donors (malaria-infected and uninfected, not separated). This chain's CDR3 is CALWEVQSLWFKIF. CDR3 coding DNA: TGCGCCTTGTGGGAGGTGCAGAGTCTTTGGTTCAAGATATTT.